Below, 8 T cell receptor beta chains from the same sample are listed, as sequenced in a study of T cell responses to AZD1222 COVID-19 vaccine (dated by TCRdb to about 2021). Library generation was performed with the immunoSEQ multiplex PCR assay. The table comes from immuneACCESS by way of TCRdb, which keeps in-frame sequences with V and J called. Part of the clones is missing from these tables; in studies checked, under half for an unresolved V gene and the rest for unknown reasons. Counted in this sample were 90,000 or so clones; 70% to 90% of them appeared once. The biggest ten clones account for approximately 5.1% of the sample. According to the study, the label for this sample's time point signals: about 28 days (+/-7) after the second vaccine dose. Material: peripheral blood, obtained 28 days after the second AZD1222 dose. The receptors derive from an adult who received the AZD1222 COVID-19 vaccine.

The V and J genes are TRBV30 and TRBJ1-2; D may be TRBD1 (5 bases). V lost 4 bases to trimming and J lost 8 bases, with 14 bases between them. The CDR3 sequence is 12 residues long. CDR1 GTSNPN and CDR2 SVGIG come from the germline V gene (reference sequence). As DNA, the CDR3 is TGTGCCTGGAAAGGGGTCAGGGACGGCTACACCTTC. Translating gives CAWKGVRDGYTF.

The chain carries TRBV5-1 and TRBJ1-2; TRBD1 agrees at 7 bases. V lost 5 bases, J lost 7 bases, and 8 bases stayed unmatched. Germline loops: CDR1 SGHRS, CDR2 YFSETQ. The CDR3 is 13 amino acids. This chain's CDR3 is CASRADRVSGYTF. CDR3 nucleotides: TGCGCCAGCAGGGCCGACAGGGTATCTGGCTACACCTTC. Variable domain in full (rest from reference TRBV5-1 and TRBJ1-2): KAGVTQTPRYLIKTRGQQVTLSCSPISGHRSVSWYQQTPGQGLQFLFEYFSETQRNKGNFPGRFSGRQFSNSRSEMNVSTLELGDSALYLCASRADRVSGYTFGSGTRLTVV.

CDR3 sequence: CASSLVRGIDGYTF. CDR3 nucleotide sequence: TGTGCCAGCAGCTTAGTTCGGGGTATCGATGGCTACACCTTC. The V call is TRBV7-2, the J call TRBJ1-2; D remains unclear. The CDR3 covers 14 residues. V lost 1 base and J 6 bases, leaving 12 bases between the germline ends. Looked up from germline, CDR1 is SGHTA and CDR2 is FQGNSA.

V gene TRBV13 combines with J gene TRBJ1-2; no reliable D call. V lost 5 bases and J 4 bases, leaving 11 bases between the germline ends. CDR3 size: 13 residues. Germline V CDR1 and CDR2: PRHDT, FYEKMQ (reference sequence). CDR3 region: CASSQMSGYGYTF. In DNA form, the CDR3 reads TGTGCCAGCAGCCAGATGTCGGGCTATGGCTACACCTTC.

The gene calls are TRBV5-6 and TRBJ1-2; tentative D call: TRBD1 (5 bases). This CDR3 contains 16 residues. Trimming removed 3 bases at V and 3 bases at J, with 18 bases between. CDR1 is SGHDT, CDR2 YYEEEE, per germline. CDR3 nucleotide sequence: TGTGCCAGCAGCTCTGGTAGGGGTCAGAGATACTATGGCTACACCTTC. This sequence encodes CASSSGRGQRYYGYTF.

This chain connects TRBV30 to TRBJ1-2; D not certain. Trimming took off 2 bases at V and 3 bases at J, with 10 bases between the two ends. The germline V gene has CDR1 GTSNPN and CDR2 SVGIG (reference sequence). There are 13 residues in the CDR3. CDR3 in amino acids: CAWSPSTYYGYTF. CDR3 DNA: TGTGCCTGGAGTCCCTCGACGTACTATGGCTACACCTTC. Variable domain in full (rest from reference TRBV30 and TRBJ1-2): SQTIHQWPATLVQPVGSPLSLECTVEGTSNPNLYWYRQAAGRGLQLLFYSVGIGQISSEVPQNLSASRPQDRQFILSSKKLLLSDSGFYLCAWSPSTYYGYTFGSGTRLTVV.

The chain couples TRBV5-6 to TRBJ1-4, with 8 bases identical to TRBD1. CDR1 is SGHDT and CDR2 is YYEEEE in the germline V gene. This CDR3 has 14 residues. The ends lost 0 bases at V and 5 bases at J; junction bases unmatched: 0. CDR3 nucleotide sequence: TGTGCCAGCAGCTTGGGGACAGGGAATGAAAAACTGTTTTTT. It yields the protein CASSLGTGNEKLFF.

The gene calls are TRBV19 and TRBJ1-2, with D perhaps matching TRBD1 (6 bases). The CDR3 spans 17 residues. V dropped 7 bases and J dropped 1 base, with 22 bases sitting between them. Germline V lookup: CDR1 LNHDA, CDR2 SQIVND (reference sequence). In DNA form, the CDR3 reads TGTGCCAGTACCCAAATCCGGGGGGCGACCTTTAACTATGGCTACACCTTC. This translates into CASTQIRGATFNYGYTF. The entire variable domain, with the rest obtained from reference TRBV19 and TRBJ1-2, is as follows: DGGITQSPKYLFRKEGQNVTLSCEQNLNHDAMYWYRQDPGQGLRLIYYSQIVNDFQKGDIAEGYSVSREKKESFPLTVTSAQKNPTAFYLCASTQIRGATFNYGYTFGSGTRLTVV.